The 17 T cell receptor beta chains in this list originate from one sample, sequenced in a study of cytomegalovirus exposure and HLA in healthy donors (dated by TCRdb to about 2017). The library relied on the immunoSEQ multiplex PCR assay. A mixture of 60 forward primers for TCR Vbeta segments and 13 reverse primers for TCR Jbeta segments was used in the multiplex PCR. The table was pulled from immuneACCESS by TCRdb, which kept in-frame rearrangements only. Such tables lose some clones; where checked, under half of the loss comes from unresolved V genes, and the rest has no known cause. The sample table holds approximately 150,000 clones, of which about 75% were seen once. About 4.9% of the sample comes from the top ten. Sequenced material: PBMCs. These TCRs come from a male donor in good health and CMV-seronegative.

This clone was observed a few times. The CDR3 bases are TGTGCCAGCAGCACCTATGGCGTCAGGCCTCGGAGGGACTATGGCTACACCTTC. It encodes CASSTYGVRPRRDYGYTF. The rearrangement joins TRBV7-2 to TRBJ1-2; D not certain. The CDR3 has 18 amino acids. CDR1 is SGHTA and CDR2 is FQGNSA in the germline V gene. Deletions cut 5 bases from V and 3 bases from J, with 25 bases between.

This sequence joins TRBV7-9 and TRBJ2-7; D not resolved. The V end lost 2 bases, the J end lost 4 bases, and 9 bases lay between the germline ends. The CDR3 is 13 amino acids. Germline V gene sequence: CDR1 SEHNR, CDR2 FQNEAQ (reference sequence). CDR3 loop: CASSLQWPYEQYF. The CDR3 DNA sequence: TGTGCCAGCAGCTTACAGTGGCCGTACGAGCAGTACTTC. The whole variable domain, remainder taken from reference TRBV7-9 and TRBJ2-7, is DTGVSQNPRHKITKRGQNVTFRCDPISEHNRLYWYRQTLGQGPEFLTYFQNEAQLEKSRLLSDRFSAERPKGSFSTLEIQRTEQGDSAMYLCASSLQWPYEQYFGPGTRLTVT.

The V and J genes are TRBV2 and TRBJ1-5, with D unclear. This CDR3 contains 13 residues. Germline V gene lookup returns CDR1 SNHLY and CDR2 FYNNEI. V lost 4 bases, J lost 5 bases, and 9 bases lay in between. The CDR3 reads CASSGERHQPQHF. The CDR3 coding sequence is TGTGCCAGCAGTGGGGAGAGGCATCAGCCCCAGCATTTT. The whole variable domain, filled in from reference TRBV2 and TRBJ1-5, reads EPEVTQTPSHQVTQMGQEVILRCVPISNHLYFYWYRQILGQKVEFLVSFYNNEISEKSEIFDDQFSVERPDGSNFTLKIRSTKLEDSAMYFCASSGERHQPQHFGDGTRLSIL.

This rearrangement joins TRBV7-6 to TRBJ1-3; weak D call: TRBD1 (5 bases). The CDR3 has 15 residues. Between the trimmed V and J ends, which lost 3 bases and 0 bases, there was a span of 9 bases. Germline V lookup: CDR1 SGHVS, CDR2 FNYEAQ. As DNA, the CDR3 is TGTGCCAGCAGCTTCGACAGCTACTCTGGAAACACCATATATTTT. Its translation is CASSFDSYSGNTIYF.

The chain joins TRBV27 to TRBJ2-7, with 12 bases matching TRBD1. V gave up 9 bases and J gave up 7 bases; unmatched junction bases: 13. The CDR3 consists of 15 residues. Germline V lookup: CDR1 MNHEY, CDR2 SMNVEV (reference sequence). This CDR3 reads CASRGLGDRGREQYF. In DNA form, the CDR3 reads TGTGCCAGTAGGGGCCTCGGGGACAGGGGGCGAGAGCAGTACTTC.

About this clone: The sample holds other DNA sequences that translate to the same CDR3. The J gene is TRBJ2-7, the V gene TRBV9, with 8 bases identical to TRBD2. The trim removed 0 bases at V and 2 bases at J, leaving 4 bases unmatched. The CDR3 is 15 amino acids. Germline V gives CDR1 SGDLS, CDR2 YYNGEE. CDR3: CASSVATGGAYEQYF. For the CDR3, the DNA is TGTGCCAGCAGCGTAGCTACGGGGGGGGCCTACGAGCAGTACTTC.

The table lists this clone with a few counts. The chain links TRBV27 to TRBJ2-7; D might be TRBD1 (6 bases). Trimming pared 6 bases from V and 2 bases from J, leaving 11 bases between. The germline gives CDR1 MNHEY, CDR2 SMNVEV (reference sequence). CDR3 length equals 13 residues. CDR3 DNA sequence: TGTGCCAGCAGCTCCGGGGACACCTACGAGCAGTACTTC. This encodes CASSSGDTYEQYF.

The chain is built from TRBV5-1 and TRBJ2-4; 9 bases are a match to TRBD1. CDR3 length: 20 residues. Germline lookup yields CDR1 SGHRS and CDR2 YFSETQ. Losses at the gene ends were 4 bases for V and 0 bases for J; bases not matched to a gene: 17. The CDR3: CASSLTTGTGNGGAKNIQYF. In nucleotides, the CDR3 is TGCGCCAGCAGCCTAACAACCGGGACAGGGAATGGGGGAGCCAAAAACATTCAGTACTTC.

The chain links TRBV18 to TRBJ2-7, with 12 positions matching TRBD1. Germline V CDR1 and CDR2: KGHSH, LQKENI. This CDR3 comprises 15 residues. V lost 3 bases to trimming and J lost 6 bases; unmatched junction nucleotides: 6. The CDR3 bases are TGTGCCAGCTCACCGGGACAGGGGGCCCCTGGCGAGCAGTACTTC. It specifies CASSPGQGAPGEQYF.

V gene TRBV2 combines with J gene TRBJ2-1; D gene ambiguous. The germline CDR1 and CDR2 sequences are SNHLY and FYNNEI. V lost 7 bases, J lost 8 bases, and 9 bases lay in between. The CDR3 runs to 11 residues. The CDR3 sequence is CASKQVDEQFF. As DNA, the CDR3 is TGTGCCAGCAAGCAAGTCGATGAGCAGTTCTTC.

The chain combines TRBV28 with TRBJ1-2, with 12 nucleotides matching TRBD1. J gave up 3 bases and V 3 bases, and 11 bases lay outside the gene matches. Germline V CDR1 and CDR2: MDHEN, SYDVKM. The CDR3 loop spans 18 amino acids. CDR3 bases: TGTGCCAGCAGTTTTACCGGGACAGGGGGCAGGGGAGACTATGGCTACACCTTC. This encodes CASSFTGTGGRGDYGYTF.

A remark on this clone: At the DNA level, this CDR3 is encoded by other sequences in the same sample as well. The chain has TRBV30 and TRBJ2-3, with 7 bases lining up with TRBD2. Germline CDR1 reads GTSNPN; CDR2 reads SVGIG (reference sequence). CDR3 length: 15 amino acids. CDR3 loop: CARTTSGTWGDTQYF. The CDR3 nucleotides are TGTGCTCGAACAACCAGCGGGACGTGGGGAGATACGCAGTATTTT.

The chain employs TRBV9 and TRBJ1-1, with D unresolved. CDR1 and CDR2 (germline): SGDLS, YYNGEE. This CDR3 is 15 amino acids long. The V end lost 4 bases, the J end lost 0 bases, and 13 bases lay between the germline ends. As DNA, the CDR3 is TGTGCCAGCAGCCCCCAGGCTACTGTGAACACTGAAGCTTTCTTT. Translated: CASSPQATVNTEAFF.

The chain has TRBV6-5 and TRBJ1-6, with D perhaps matching TRBD1 (5 bases). CDR1 is MNHEY and CDR2 is SVGAGI in the germline V gene. This CDR3 is built from 14 residues. Between the trimmed V and J ends, which lost 5 bases and 7 bases, there was a span of 12 bases. CDR3 protein: CASSGKGRNSPLHF. Here the CDR3 DNA reads TGTGCCAGCAGTGGAAAGGGGCGAAATTCACCCCTCCACTTT.

This chain uses TRBV27 with TRBJ2-1, with TRBD2 as a possible D gene (5 bases). V dropped 7 bases and J dropped 10 bases, with 14 bases sitting between them. Germline V gene sequence: CDR1 MNHEY, CDR2 SMNVEV (reference sequence). This CDR3 is 12 amino acids long. In DNA form, the CDR3 reads TGTGCCAGCACGGACTGGTCCGGGGAGCAGTTCTTC. Its protein product is CASTDWSGEQFF.

V and J are TRBV10-3 and TRBJ2-2, with TRBD1 matching 9 bases. Germline CDR1 is ENHRY and CDR2 is SYGVKD. The CDR3 has 15 residues. V was pared by 10 bases and J by 6 bases, with 12 bases of the junction left unmatched. The CDR3 protein is CATERIDRGAGELFF. The CDR3 DNA follows: TGTGCCACAGAGCGAATAGACAGGGGGGCCGGGGAGCTGTTTTTT.

The V and J genes are TRBV5-1 and TRBJ2-5; D might be TRBD2 (6 bases). This CDR3 comprises 17 residues. From germline, CDR1 is SGHRS and CDR2 YFSETQ. Trimming took 0 bases from V and 4 from J, leaving 19 bases between them. CDR3 DNA sequence: TGCGCCAGCAGCTTGGCGGTAGGGAGGATGGCCAGAGAGACCCAGTACTTC. It codes for CASSLAVGRMARETQYF.